The 4 T cell receptor beta chains given below trace back to one sample, sequenced in a study of blood T cell repertoires in COVID-19. The repertoire was sequenced with immunoSEQ multiplex PCR; TCRdb's copy has only in-frame clones and lacks some. The table has around 100,000 clones, around 80% seen once. The sequenced sample consisted of peripheral blood. The receptors were gathered from a human donor in a cohort sampled during active COVID-19.

The gene calls are TRBV18 and TRBJ2-1; 10 nucleotides agree with TRBD1. The CDR3 has 15 amino acids. CDR1 and CDR2 (germline): KGHSH, LQKENI. Germline trimming cut 6 bases from V and 3 bases from J; bases unmatched to any gene: 5. The CDR3 protein is CASSLGQGDYNEQFF. The CDR3 DNA sequence: TGTGCCAGCTCGCTCGGACAGGGGGACTACAATGAGCAGTTCTTC.

V usage is TRBV3-1 (or the pseudogene TRBV3-2) and J usage is TRBJ1-3; 8 bases agree with TRBD1. This CDR3 region has 15 residues. V gave up 2 bases and J gave up 4 bases; unmatched junction bases: 4. Germline V gene sequence: CDR1 LGHDT, CDR2 YNNKEL (reference sequence). The DNA of the CDR3 is TGTGCCAGCAGCCAAAACAGGGGGATGGGAAACACCATATATTTT. It translates to CASSQNRGMGNTIYF.

This chain joins TRBV19 and TRBJ1-1; D might be TRBD1 (5 bases). The CDR3 covers 14 residues. CDR1 is LNHDA, CDR2 SQIVND, per germline (reference sequence). V was cut by 3 bases and J by 4 bases, with 12 bases left in between. The CDR3 DNA is TGTGCCAGTAGTATTGGGGGGAGTAGCACTGAAGCTTTCTTT. This encodes CASSIGGSSTEAFF.

CDR3 bases: TGTGCCAGCAGGAAGTCTGATCCGGGGAGCGATACGCAGTATTTT. This encodes CASRKSDPGSDTQYF. The V call is TRBV2, the J call TRBJ2-3; a weak D match, TRBD2 (5 bases). V was cut by 6 bases and J by 6 bases, with 19 bases left in between. This CDR3 is 15 amino acids long. In germline, CDR1 is SNHLY, CDR2 FYNNEI.